This T cell receptor (beta chain) was sequenced during a study of blood T cell repertoires in COVID-19. In the study overall: The analysed material was cDNA or gDNA that came from T cells, B-cell-depleted T cells, or PBMCs.

This clone was found once. Original processing methods: Amplification with reference gene primers provided the estimates of nucleated cell counts. TCRdb's copy holds only in-frame clones and misses some; the assay was immunoSEQ multiplex PCR. D and trimming come from the DNA, and the V and J calls and clone size come from that table. The data contain 60,000 to 90,000 clones, 86% of them singletons. Trimming at V came to 6 bases and at J to 4 bases, leaving 8 bases not matched to a gene. CDR1 MNHEY and CDR2 SVGAGI come from the germline V gene. The CDR3 totals 14 residues. Source material: peripheral blood. The chain combines TRBV6-5 with TRBJ1-2; 7 bases line up with TRBD1. The sequence came from a human donor in a cohort sampled during active COVID-19. The CDR3 sequence is CASSRTGVGYGYTF. The CDR3 region has the DNA TGTGCCAGCAGCAGAACAGGGGTGGGCTATGGCTACACCTTC.